These T cell receptor beta chains were read from a single sample in a study of blood T cell repertoires in COVID-19. The method was immunoSEQ multiplex PCR; TCRdb's version includes in-frame clones alone and lacks a portion of them. The table records 200,000 to 250,000 clones, approximately 82% of them present only once. Sequencing was carried out using peripheral blood. The receptors originated from a man aged 45 to 65 with active or convalescent COVID-19. Each CDR3 is given with its conserved first and last residue. A D gene is named only where the DNA matches it firmly. Clone sizes are given selectively: once, few, many, or a class where the clone is expanded.

>TRBV2|TRBJ1-2|.|.|13
CASSGQPAYGYTF
TGTGCCAGCAGTGGGCAACCCGCCTATGGCTACACCTTC
>TRBV28|TRBJ1-5|once|.|15
CASSFGSGDNQPQHF
TGTGCCAGCAGTTTTGGTTCAGGTGACAATCAGCCCCAGCATTTT
>TRBV7-3|TRBJ2-1|.|.|15
CASSLEPNSYNEQFF
TGTGCCAGCAGCTTAGAGCCGAACTCCTACAATGAGCAGTTCTTC
>TRBV7-6|TRBJ1-2|.|.|16
CASSLAAGLLDYGYTF
TGTGCCAGCAGCTTAGCGGCAGGGTTACTTGACTATGGCTACACCTTC
>TRBV19|TRBJ2-1|.|.|16
CASSRAWVGEDNEQFF
TGTGCCAGTAGTAGGGCGTGGGTGGGGGAGGACAATGAGCAGTTCTTC
>TRBV6-4|TRBJ2-3|.|TRBD2|15
CASGPGLAATDTQYF
TGTGCCAGCGGCCCGGGACTAGCGGCCACAGATACGCAGTATTTT
>TRBV7-9|TRBJ1-1|.|TRBD1|14
CASSLGGTGREAFF
TGTGCCAGCAGCCTTGGGGGGACAGGGAGGGAAGCTTTCTTT
>TRBV10-3|TRBJ2-1|.|TRBD1|17
CAISESSGRQGYNEQFF
TGTGCCATCAGTGAGTCATCTGGGAGACAGGGCTACAATGAGCAGTTCTTC
>TRBV4-1|TRBJ1-1|.|.|12
CASSHGGTEAFF
TGCGCCAGCAGCCACGGGGGGACTGAAGCTTTCTTT
>TRBV5-4|TRBJ2-1|.|.|13
CASSLVSDNEQFF
TGTGCCAGCAGCTTGGTCTCAGACAATGAGCAGTTCTTC
>TRBV18|TRBJ1-1|.|.|14
CASSPPAGQTEAFF
TGTGCCAGCTCACCACCCGCAGGGCAGACTGAAGCTTTCTTT
>TRBV10-3|TRBJ1-5|.|TRBD1|13
CASGTGLDQPQHF
TGTGCCAGCGGGACAGGGCTGGATCAGCCCCAGCATTTT
>TRBV30|TRBJ1-3|.|.|14
CARAAGGPGNTIYF
TGTGCCCGGGCGGCCGGGGGGCCAGGAAACACCATATATTTT
>TRBV5-1|TRBJ1-1|.|TRBD1|12
CASSGTETEAFF
TGCGCCAGCAGCGGGACAGAAACTGAAGCTTTCTTT
>TRBV5-4|TRBJ1-4|.|TRBD1|15
CASSLSDRAVQKLFF
TGTGCCAGCAGCCTGTCTGACAGGGCTGTACAAAAACTGTTTTTT
>TRBV9|TRBJ2-1|.|TRBD2|18
CASSAWTSGRATYNEQFF
TGTGCCAGCAGCGCATGGACTAGCGGGAGGGCGACCTACAATGAGCAGTTCTTC
>TRBV9|TRBJ2-3|.|TRBD2|15
CASSVGAGGLDTQYF
TGTGCCAGCAGCGTAGGAGCGGGGGGCCTAGATACGCAGTATTTT
>TRBV6-1|TRBJ1-3|.|TRBD1|13
CASSEGRGDTIYF
TGTGCCAGCAGTGAGGGCAGGGGGGACACCATATATTTT
>TRBV19|TRBJ2-2|.|TRBD2|16
CASSTRGTSGTGELFF
TGTGCCAGTAGTACTCGCGGGACTAGCGGAACCGGGGAGCTGTTTTTT
>TRBV18|TRBJ2-5|.|.|16
CASSPPLPGGQETQYF
TGTGCCAGCTCACCCCCCCTACCGGGTGGGCAAGAGACCCAGTACTTC
>TRBV4-2|TRBJ2-6|.|TRBD1|19
CASSYYRDRVASGANVLTF
TGTGCCAGCAGCTATTACCGGGACAGGGTAGCTTCTGGGGCCAACGTCCTGACTTTC
>TRBV4-3|TRBJ2-3|.|TRBD2|18
CASSRGQTSGVNTDTQYF
TGCGCCAGCAGCCGAGGCCAGACTAGCGGGGTGAACACAGATACGCAGTATTTT
>TRBV11-2|TRBJ2-3|.|.|15
CASSLGGLSTDTQYF
TGTGCCAGCAGCTTAGGCGGACTCAGCACAGATACGCAGTATTTT
>TRBV3-1/TRBV3-2|TRBJ2-7|.|.|16
CASSQREGGLGGEQYF
TGTGCCAGCAGCCAGCGTGAAGGGGGTCTGGGCGGCGAGCAGTACTTC
>TRBV6-2/TRBV6-3|TRBJ1-1|.|.|15
CASSLNSLMNTEAFF
TGTGCCAGCAGTCTAAACAGCCTTATGAACACTGAAGCTTTCTTT
>TRBV24-1|TRBJ2-1|once|.|16
CATSDRTTPGYNEQFF
TGTGCCACCAGTGACCGGACTACCCCGGGGTACAATGAGCAGTTCTTC
>TRBV6-5|TRBJ2-7|.|TRBD1|15
CASRDGQGVPYEQYF
TGTGCCAGCAGAGATGGACAGGGCGTCCCCTACGAGCAGTACTTC
>TRBV7-2|TRBJ1-5|once|.|17
CASSSYSGGGGNQPQHF
TGTGCCAGCAGCTCATACTCAGGTGGGGGGGGCAATCAGCCCCAGCATTTT
>TRBV6-6|TRBJ1-1|.|.|11
CASRQSTEAFF
TGTGCCAGCAGACAGAGCACTGAAGCTTTCTTT
>TRBV19|TRBJ2-7|few|.|13
CASSTALLAEQYF
TGTGCCAGTAGTACTGCCCTCCTAGCCGAGCAGTACTTC
>TRBV7-2|TRBJ2-7|once|.|15
CASSLGPRHIGEQYF
TGTGCCAGCAGCTTAGGCCCCCGACACATAGGCGAGCAGTACTTC
>TRBV7-9|TRBJ1-3|.|TRBD1|19
CASSFSGTGKSGSGNTIYF
TGTGCCAGCAGCTTTTCCGGGACAGGGAAATCTGGATCTGGAAACACCATATATTTT
>TRBV6-5|TRBJ1-1|.|.|14
CASRVGIQGTEAFF
TGTGCCAGCAGAGTAGGGATCCAGGGCACTGAAGCTTTCTTT
>TRBV10-3|TRBJ2-7|.|TRBD2|14
CAIAGTSSSYEQYF
TGTGCCATAGCCGGGACTAGCTCCTCCTACGAGCAGTACTTC
>TRBV6-5|TRBJ2-7|.|.|14
CASRGSLWDGEQYF
TGTGCCAGCAGAGGGAGCCTCTGGGATGGCGAGCAGTACTTC
>TRBV19|TRBJ1-5|.|.|12
CASSILRQPQHF
TGTGCCAGTAGCATCCTGAGGCAGCCCCAGCATTTT
>TRBV11-2|TRBJ2-1|.|.|15
CASSLVGGPYNEQFF
TGTGCCAGCAGCTTAGTAGGGGGTCCCTACAATGAGCAGTTCTTC
>TRBV10-1|TRBJ2-2|once|.|15
CASSVTRDGTGELFF
TGCGCCAGCAGTGTTACCAGGGATGGCACCGGGGAGCTGTTTTTT
>TRBV19|TRBJ1-2|.|.|15
CASSLHGGDNYGYTF
TGTGCCAGTAGTCTCCACGGAGGGGACAACTATGGCTACACCTTC
>TRBV7-2|TRBJ1-2|.|.|14
CASSLVTQGYGYTF
TGTGCCAGCAGCTTAGTCACACAGGGATATGGCTACACCTTC
>TRBV3-1/TRBV3-2|TRBJ1-5|.|.|15
CASSQVPGGRQPQHF
TGTGCCAGCAGCCAAGTCCCGGGGGGGCGTCAGCCCCAGCATTTT
>TRBV7-6|TRBJ1-6|.|TRBD1|15
CASSLQGARDSPLHF
TGTGCCAGCAGTTTACAGGGGGCTAGGGATTCACCCCTCCACTTT
>TRBV5-1|TRBJ2-1|once|TRBD2|17
CASSPRVAGGRQNEQFF
TGCGCCAGCAGCCCCCGAGTTGCGGGAGGGAGGCAAAATGAGCAGTTCTTC
>TRBV20-1|TRBJ1-1|.|.|11
CSAPGNTEAFF
TGCAGTGCTCCAGGGAACACTGAAGCTTTCTTT
>TRBV28|TRBJ1-1|.|TRBD1|15
CASSLPGTGTFEAFF
TGTGCCAGCAGTTTACCCGGGACAGGGACTTTTGAAGCTTTCTTT
>TRBV4-3|TRBJ1-6|.|TRBD1|20
CASSQFGGAGQGSYNSPLHF
TGCGCCAGCAGCCAATTTGGAGGCGCGGGACAGGGCTCCTATAATTCACCCCTCCACTTT
>TRBV7-9|TRBJ1-4|.|.|15
CASSSGRQDNEKLFF
TGTGCCAGCAGCTCAGGGAGACAGGATAATGAAAAACTGTTTTTT
>TRBV29-1|TRBJ2-7|.|TRBD2|18
CSVASRRLAGSILYEQYF
TGCAGCGTTGCCTCCCGAAGACTAGCGGGATCAATTCTCTACGAGCAGTACTTC
>TRBV9|TRBJ2-3|.|TRBD2|15
CASSTLAGFTDTQYF
TGTGCCAGCAGCACGCTAGCGGGGTTCACAGATACGCAGTATTTT
>TRBV11-3|TRBJ2-7|.|TRBD2|14
CASSPRGGFYEQYF
TGTGCCAGCAGCCCCCGGGGGGGATTCTACGAGCAGTACTTC
>TRBV3-1/TRBV3-2|TRBJ1-1|.|.|15
CASSQVMVGDTEAFF
TGTGCCAGCAGCCAAGTAATGGTCGGGGACACTGAAGCTTTCTTT
>TRBV5-4|TRBJ1-5|many|TRBD1|15
CASSVQGDSNQPQHF
TGTGCCAGCAGTGTACAGGGGGATAGCAATCAGCCCCAGCATTTT